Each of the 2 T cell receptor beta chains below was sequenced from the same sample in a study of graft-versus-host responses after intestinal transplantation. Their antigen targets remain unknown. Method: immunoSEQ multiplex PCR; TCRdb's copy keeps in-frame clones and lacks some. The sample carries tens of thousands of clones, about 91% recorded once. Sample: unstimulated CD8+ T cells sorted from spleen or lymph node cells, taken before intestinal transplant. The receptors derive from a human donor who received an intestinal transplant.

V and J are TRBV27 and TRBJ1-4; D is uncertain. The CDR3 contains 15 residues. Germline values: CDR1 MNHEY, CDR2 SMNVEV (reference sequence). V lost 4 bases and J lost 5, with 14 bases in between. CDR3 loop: CASSSGSRGNEKLFF. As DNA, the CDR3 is TGTGCCAGCAGTTCTGGCTCGCGGGGAAATGAAAAACTGTTTTTT.

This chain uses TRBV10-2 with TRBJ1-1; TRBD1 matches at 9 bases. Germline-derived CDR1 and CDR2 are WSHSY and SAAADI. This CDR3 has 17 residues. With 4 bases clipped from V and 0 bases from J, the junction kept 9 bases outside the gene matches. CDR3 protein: CASSGSGTGKVNTEAFF. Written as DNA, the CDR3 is TGCGCCAGCAGTGGATCCGGGACAGGGAAGGTGAACACTGAAGCTTTCTTT.